The clone carrying this T cell receptor beta chain was observed a few times. The data stem from a study of cytomegalovirus exposure and HLA in healthy donors. Germline CDR1 and CDR2: SGHRS and YFSETQ. This CDR3 has 14 amino acids. Trimming took off 1 base at V and 4 bases at J, with 11 bases between the two ends. Both 60 Vbeta primers and 13 Jbeta primers went into the PCR. Some clones are missing from TCRdb's copy, which holds only in-frame ones; the method was immunoSEQ multiplex PCR. The table lists 100,000 to 150,000 clones, roughly 70% of them singletons, with less than 4.5% in the top ten. The sequence derives from a man between 25 and 39 years old in good health and CMV-seronegative. J is TRBJ2-5 and V is TRBV5-1; D possibly corresponds to TRBD2 (5 bases). The sample taken for sequencing was PBMCs. The CDR3 protein is CASSLSSSGETQYF. DNA of the CDR3: TGCGCCAGCAGCTTGTCTAGCTCCGGAGAGACCCAGTACTTC.